The TCR beta chain described here comes from a study of cytomegalovirus exposure and HLA in healthy donors. The study, taken as a whole, reports: With later analysis, a missense DCLRE1C variant became linked to TCR beta V- and J-gene trimming.

The donors (healthy individuals) were bone marrow donors. Points on this clone: Its antigen remains unidentified.

Germline CDR1 SGHRS, CDR2 YFSETQ. There are 15 residues in the CDR3. 13 Jbeta primers and 60 Vbeta primers were used for the PCR. In the source study's methods: In a later analysis, the count reached 82 million or so unique TCR beta chains, with roughly 9.9 million shared. Some clones are missing from TCRdb's copy, which holds only in-frame ones; the method was immunoSEQ multiplex PCR. That table gives V, J and clone size, and the DNA gave D and trimming. Among roughly 200,000 clones, around three quarters were seen once, and the ten largest hold 13% to 15%. The TCR comes from a woman under 40 in good health and CMV-seropositive. This chain uses TRBV5-1 with TRBJ2-5; 9 positions match TRBD2. The DNA end is more similar to TRBJ2-7, so the J call may be wrong. The sequencing sample was made of PBMCs. The CDR3 DNA reads as TGCGCCAGCAGCACAGCCGGGACTAGCTTTTACGAGCAGTACTTC. This encodes CASSTAGTSFYEQYF.